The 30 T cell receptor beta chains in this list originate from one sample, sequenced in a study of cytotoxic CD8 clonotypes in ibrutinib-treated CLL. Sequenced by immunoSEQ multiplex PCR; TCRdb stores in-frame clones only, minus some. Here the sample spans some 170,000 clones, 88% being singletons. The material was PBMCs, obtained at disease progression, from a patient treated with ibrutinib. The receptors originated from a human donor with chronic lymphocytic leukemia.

The CDR3 here is CASSAPTGPNTGELFF. Written as DNA, the CDR3 is TGCGCCAGCAGCGCCCCGACAGGGCCGAACACCGGGGAGCTGTTTTTT. J is TRBJ2-2 and V is TRBV5-1; TRBD1 agrees at 7 bases. Germline CDR1 and CDR2: SGHRS and YFSETQ. CDR3 length equals 16 residues. J gave up 0 bases and V 4 bases, and 6 bases lay outside the gene matches.

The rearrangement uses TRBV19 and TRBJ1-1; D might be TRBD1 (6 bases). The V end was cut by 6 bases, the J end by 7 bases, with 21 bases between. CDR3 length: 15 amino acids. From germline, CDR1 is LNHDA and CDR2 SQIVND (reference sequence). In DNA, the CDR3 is TGTGCCAGTAGGCGGGACACGACAAGGGGTAGTGAAGCTTTCTTT. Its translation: CASRRDTTRGSEAFF.

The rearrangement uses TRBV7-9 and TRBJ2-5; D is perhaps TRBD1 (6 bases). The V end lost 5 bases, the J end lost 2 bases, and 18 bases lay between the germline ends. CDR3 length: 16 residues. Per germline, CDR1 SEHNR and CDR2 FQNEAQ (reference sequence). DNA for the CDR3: TGTGCCAGCAGCCCCGGCGAGCAGGGGCGGCAAGAGACCCAGTACTTC. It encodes CASSPGEQGRQETQYF.

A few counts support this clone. CDR3 DNA: TGTGCCAGCACCATCCCCTTTGGCGGGGAGCTGTTTTTT. It translates to CASTIPFGGELFF. The chain uses TRBV5-5 and TRBJ2-2, with D uncertain. V lost 6 bases and J lost 7, with 13 bases in between. Germline V CDR1 and CDR2: SGHKS, YYEKEE (reference sequence). This CDR3 contains 13 residues. Using reference TRBV5-5 and TRBJ2-2 for the parts outside the CDR3, the full variable domain is DAGVTQSPTHLIKTRGQQVTLRCSPISGHKSVSWYQQVLGQGPQFIFQYYEKEERGRGNFPDRFSARQFPNYSSELNVNALLLGDSALYLCASTIPFGGELFFGEGSRLTVL.

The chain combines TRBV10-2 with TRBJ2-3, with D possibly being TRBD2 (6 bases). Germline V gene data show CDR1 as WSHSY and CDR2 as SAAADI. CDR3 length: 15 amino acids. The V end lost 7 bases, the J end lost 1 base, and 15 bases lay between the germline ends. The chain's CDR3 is CASTPWSGGTDTQYF. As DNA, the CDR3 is TGCGCCAGCACTCCCTGGTCGGGGGGCACAGATACGCAGTATTTT.

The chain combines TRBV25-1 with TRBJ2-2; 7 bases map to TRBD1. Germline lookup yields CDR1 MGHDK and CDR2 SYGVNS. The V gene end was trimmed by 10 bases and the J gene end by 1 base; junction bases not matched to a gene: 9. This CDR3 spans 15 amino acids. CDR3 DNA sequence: TGTGCCACGAACCCCGACAGGGAGAACACCGGGGAGCTGTTTTTT. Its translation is CATNPDRENTGELFF. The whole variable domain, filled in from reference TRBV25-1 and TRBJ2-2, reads EADIYQTPRYLVIGTGKKITLECSQTMGHDKMYWYQQDPGMELHLIHYSYGVNSTEKGDLSSESTVSRIRTEHFPLTLESARPSHTSQYLCATNPDRENTGELFFGEGSRLTVL.

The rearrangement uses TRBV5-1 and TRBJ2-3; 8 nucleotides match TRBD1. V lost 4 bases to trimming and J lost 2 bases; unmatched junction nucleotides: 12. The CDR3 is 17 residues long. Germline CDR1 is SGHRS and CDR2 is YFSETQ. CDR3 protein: CASSVIDSGQDTDTQYF. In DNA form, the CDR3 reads TGCGCCAGCAGCGTGATCGATTCGGGACAGGACACAGATACGCAGTATTTT.

The CDR3 sequence is CASSQEGGLQGFSYGYTF. The CDR3 DNA follows: TGCGCCAGCAGCCAAGAGGGTGGTTTACAGGGCTTCAGTTATGGCTACACCTTC. The chain uses TRBV4-1 and TRBJ1-2, with a weak D call TRBD1 (6 bases). CDR1 is MGHRA and CDR2 is YSYEKL in the germline V gene. V lost 0 bases and J 5 bases, leaving 22 bases between the germline ends. CDR3 length: 18 residues.

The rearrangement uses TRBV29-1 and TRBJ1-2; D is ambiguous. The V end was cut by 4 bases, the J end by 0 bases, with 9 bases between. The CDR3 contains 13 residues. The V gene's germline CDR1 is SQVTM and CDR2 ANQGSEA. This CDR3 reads CSVVTVANYGYTF. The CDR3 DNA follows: TGCAGCGTTGTTACAGTTGCTAACTATGGCTACACCTTC.

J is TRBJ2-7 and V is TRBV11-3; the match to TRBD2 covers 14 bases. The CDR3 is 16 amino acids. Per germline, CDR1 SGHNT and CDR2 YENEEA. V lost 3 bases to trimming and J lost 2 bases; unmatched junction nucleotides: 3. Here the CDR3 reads CASSLGLAGVPYEQYF. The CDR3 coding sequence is TGTGCCAGCAGCTTGGGACTAGCGGGAGTTCCCTACGAGCAGTACTTC.

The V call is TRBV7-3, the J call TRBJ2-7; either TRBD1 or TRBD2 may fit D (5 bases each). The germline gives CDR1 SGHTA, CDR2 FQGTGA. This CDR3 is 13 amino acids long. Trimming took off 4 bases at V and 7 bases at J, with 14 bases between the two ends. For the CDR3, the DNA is TGTGCCAGCAGCTCCATCCGGGACGGTGAGCAGTACTTC. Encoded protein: CASSSIRDGEQYF.

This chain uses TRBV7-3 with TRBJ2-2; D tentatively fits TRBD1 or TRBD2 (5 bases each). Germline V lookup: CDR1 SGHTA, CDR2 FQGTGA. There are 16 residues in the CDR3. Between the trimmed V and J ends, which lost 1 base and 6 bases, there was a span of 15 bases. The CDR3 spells CASSLRRAMGAGELFF. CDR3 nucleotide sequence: TGTGCCAGCAGCTTAAGGCGGGCGATGGGGGCCGGGGAGCTGTTTTTT.

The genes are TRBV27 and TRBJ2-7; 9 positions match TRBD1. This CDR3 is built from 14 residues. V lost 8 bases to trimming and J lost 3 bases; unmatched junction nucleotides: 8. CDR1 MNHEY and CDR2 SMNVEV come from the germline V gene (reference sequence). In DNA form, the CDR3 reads TGTGCCAGCGGGGGACAGGGTGGATTCTACGAGCAGTACTTC. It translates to CASGGQGGFYEQYF.

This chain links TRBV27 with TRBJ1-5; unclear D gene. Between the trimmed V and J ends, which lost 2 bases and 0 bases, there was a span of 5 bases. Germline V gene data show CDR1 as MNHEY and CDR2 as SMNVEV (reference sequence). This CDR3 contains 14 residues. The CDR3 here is CASSLALSNQPQHF. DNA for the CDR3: TGTGCCAGCAGTTTAGCACTTAGCAATCAGCCCCAGCATTTT.

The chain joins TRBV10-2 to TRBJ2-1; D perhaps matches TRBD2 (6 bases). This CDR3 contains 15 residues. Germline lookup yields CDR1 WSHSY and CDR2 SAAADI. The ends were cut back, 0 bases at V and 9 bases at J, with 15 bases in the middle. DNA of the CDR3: TGCGCCAGCAGTGAGTCGAGACTAGGGGTTAGTGAGCAGTTCTTC. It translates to CASSESRLGVSEQFF.

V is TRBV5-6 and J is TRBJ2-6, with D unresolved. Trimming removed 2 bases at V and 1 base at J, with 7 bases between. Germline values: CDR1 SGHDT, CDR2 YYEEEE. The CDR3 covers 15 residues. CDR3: CASSFDASGANVLTF. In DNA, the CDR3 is TGTGCCAGCAGCTTCGATGCATCTGGGGCCAACGTCCTGACTTTC.

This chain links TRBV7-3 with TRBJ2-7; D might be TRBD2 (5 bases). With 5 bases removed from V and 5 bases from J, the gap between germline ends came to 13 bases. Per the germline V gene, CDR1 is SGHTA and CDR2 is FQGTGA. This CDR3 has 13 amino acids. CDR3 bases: TGTGCCAGCAGCCCTCCCGAGGGAAACGAGCAGTACTTC. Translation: CASSPPEGNEQYF. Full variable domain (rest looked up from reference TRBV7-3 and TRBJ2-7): GAGVSQTPSNKVTEKGKYVELRCDPISGHTALYWYRQSLGQGPEFLIYFQGTGAADDSGLPNDRFFAVRPEGSVSTLKIQRTERGDSAVYLCASSPPEGNEQYFGPGTRLTVT.

This CDR3 is CASSQVGTQTNTGELFF. The CDR3 DNA follows: TGCGCCAGCAGCCAAGTTGGGACACAAACGAACACCGGGGAGCTGTTTTTT. The chain joins TRBV4-1 to TRBJ2-2; TRBD1 is a possible D gene (6 bases). CDR1 MGHRA and CDR2 YSYEKL come from the germline V gene. Deletions cut 1 base from V and 0 bases from J, with 12 bases between. This CDR3 contains 17 residues.

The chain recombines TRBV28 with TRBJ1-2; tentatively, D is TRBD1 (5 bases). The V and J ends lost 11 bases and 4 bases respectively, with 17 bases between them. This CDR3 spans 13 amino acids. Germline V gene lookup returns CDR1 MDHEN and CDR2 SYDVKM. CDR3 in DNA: TGTGCCGTCCAAGGGGCTGGGACCTATGGCTACACCTTC. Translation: CAVQGAGTYGYTF.

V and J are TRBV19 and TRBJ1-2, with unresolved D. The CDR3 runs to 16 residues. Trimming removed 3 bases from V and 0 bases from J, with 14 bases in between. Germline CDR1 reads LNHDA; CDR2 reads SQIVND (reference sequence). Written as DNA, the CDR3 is TGTGCCAGTAGTATGCTTGCCGGGGATTCTAACTATGGCTACACCTTC. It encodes CASSMLAGDSNYGYTF.

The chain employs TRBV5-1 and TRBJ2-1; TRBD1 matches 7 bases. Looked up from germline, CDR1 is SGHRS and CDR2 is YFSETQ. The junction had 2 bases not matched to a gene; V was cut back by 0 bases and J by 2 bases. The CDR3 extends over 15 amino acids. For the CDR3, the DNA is TGCGCCAGCAGCTTGGGGCAGGGGGCCTACAATGAGCAGTTCTTC. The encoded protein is CASSLGQGAYNEQFF.

The CDR3 DNA reads TGTGCCAGCAGCGTAGAGGCTAGCGGGGTCGTATACGAGCAGTACTTC. This encodes CASSVEASGVVYEQYF. The gene calls are TRBV9 and TRBJ2-7, with 9 bases fitting TRBD2. Germline V gives CDR1 SGDLS, CDR2 YYNGEE. V shed 0 bases, J shed 4 bases, and the junction held 8 bases outside the gene matches. This CDR3 is 16 amino acids long.

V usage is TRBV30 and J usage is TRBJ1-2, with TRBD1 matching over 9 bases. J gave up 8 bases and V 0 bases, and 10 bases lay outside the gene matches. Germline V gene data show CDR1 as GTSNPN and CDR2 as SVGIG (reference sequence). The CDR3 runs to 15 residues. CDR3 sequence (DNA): TGTGCCTGGAGTGTACGGGGACAGGGCGCCGACGGCTACACCTTC. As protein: CAWSVRGQGADGYTF.

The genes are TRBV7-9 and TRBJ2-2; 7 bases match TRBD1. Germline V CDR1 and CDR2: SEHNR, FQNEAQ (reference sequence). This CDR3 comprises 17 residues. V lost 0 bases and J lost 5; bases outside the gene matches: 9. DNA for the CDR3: TGTGCCAGCAGCTTAGCCCGACAGGGCGAGGGGACCGGGGAGCTGTTTTTT. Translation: CASSLARQGEGTGELFF.

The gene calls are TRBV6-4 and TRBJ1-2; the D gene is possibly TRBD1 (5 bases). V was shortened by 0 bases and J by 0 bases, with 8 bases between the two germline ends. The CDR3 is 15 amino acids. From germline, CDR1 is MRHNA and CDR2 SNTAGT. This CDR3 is CASSDSGGTNYGYTF. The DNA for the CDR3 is TGTGCCAGCAGTGACTCGGGGGGAACTAACTATGGCTACACCTTC.

The CDR3 nucleotides read TGCGCCAGCAGCTTTGGGGAAAGGAGCTCCTACAATGAGCAGTTCTTC. Amino acid sequence: CASSFGERSSYNEQFF. The chain links TRBV5-1 to TRBJ2-1; D gene uncertain. Germline loops: CDR1 SGHRS, CDR2 YFSETQ. This CDR3 comprises 16 residues. V was clipped by 2 bases and J by 0 bases, with 12 bases between them.

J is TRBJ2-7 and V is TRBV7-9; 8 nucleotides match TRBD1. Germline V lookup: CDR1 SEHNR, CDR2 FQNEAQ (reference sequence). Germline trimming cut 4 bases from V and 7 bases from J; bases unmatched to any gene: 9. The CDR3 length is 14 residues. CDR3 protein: CASSSEDRGWEQYF. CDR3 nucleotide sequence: TGTGCCAGCAGCTCCGAAGACAGGGGTTGGGAGCAGTACTTC.

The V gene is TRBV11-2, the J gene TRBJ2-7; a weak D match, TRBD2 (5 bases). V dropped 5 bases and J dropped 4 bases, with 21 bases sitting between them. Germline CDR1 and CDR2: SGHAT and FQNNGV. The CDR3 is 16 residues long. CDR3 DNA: TGTGCCAGCAGCCCCCGGGGTACTACGATCGGGTACGAGCAGTACTTC. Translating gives CASSPRGTTIGYEQYF.

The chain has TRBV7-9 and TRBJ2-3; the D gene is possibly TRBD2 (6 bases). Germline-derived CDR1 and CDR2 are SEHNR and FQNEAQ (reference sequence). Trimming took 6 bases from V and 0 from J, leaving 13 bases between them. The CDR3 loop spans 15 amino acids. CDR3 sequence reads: CASSPTSTSTDTQYF. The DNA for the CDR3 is TGTGCCAGCAGTCCAACTAGCACGAGCACAGATACGCAGTATTTT.

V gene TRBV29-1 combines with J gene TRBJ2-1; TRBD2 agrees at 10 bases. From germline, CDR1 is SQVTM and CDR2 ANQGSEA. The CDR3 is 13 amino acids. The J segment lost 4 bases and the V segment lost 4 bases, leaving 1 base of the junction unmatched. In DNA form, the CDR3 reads TGCAGCGTTGTACTAGCGGGGTACAATGAGCAGTTCTTC. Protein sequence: CSVVLAGYNEQFF.